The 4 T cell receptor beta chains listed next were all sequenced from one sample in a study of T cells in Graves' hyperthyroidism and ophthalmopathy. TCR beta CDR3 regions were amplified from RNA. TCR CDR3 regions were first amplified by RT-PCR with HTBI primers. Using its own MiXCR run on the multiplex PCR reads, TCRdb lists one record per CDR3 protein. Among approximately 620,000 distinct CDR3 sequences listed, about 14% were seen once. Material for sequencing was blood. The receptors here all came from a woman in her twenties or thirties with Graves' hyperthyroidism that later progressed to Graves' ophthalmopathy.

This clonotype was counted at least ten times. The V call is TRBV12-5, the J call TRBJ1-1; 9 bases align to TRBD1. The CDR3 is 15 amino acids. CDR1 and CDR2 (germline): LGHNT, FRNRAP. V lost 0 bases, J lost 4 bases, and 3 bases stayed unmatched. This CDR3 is CASGLVTGGGTEAFF. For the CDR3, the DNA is TGTGCTAGTGGTTTGGTGACAGGGGGGGGCACTGAAGCTTTCTTT.

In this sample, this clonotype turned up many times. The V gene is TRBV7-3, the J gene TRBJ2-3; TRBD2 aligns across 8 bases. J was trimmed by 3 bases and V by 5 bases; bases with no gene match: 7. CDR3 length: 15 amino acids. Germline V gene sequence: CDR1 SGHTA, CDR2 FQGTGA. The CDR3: CASSRSGSGTDTQYF. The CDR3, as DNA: TGTGCCAGCAGCCGCAGCGGGAGTGGAACAGATACGCAGTATTTT.

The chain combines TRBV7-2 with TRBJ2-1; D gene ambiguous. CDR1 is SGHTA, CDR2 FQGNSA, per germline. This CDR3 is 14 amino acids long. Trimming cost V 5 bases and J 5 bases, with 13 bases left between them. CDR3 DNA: TGTGCCAGCAGCACCTACGGGCTAAACAATGAGCAGTTCTTC. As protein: CASSTYGLNNEQFF.

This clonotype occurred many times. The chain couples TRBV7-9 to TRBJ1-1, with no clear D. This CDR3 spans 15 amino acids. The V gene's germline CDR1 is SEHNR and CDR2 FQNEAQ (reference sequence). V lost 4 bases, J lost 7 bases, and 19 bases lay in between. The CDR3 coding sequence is TGTGCCAGCAGCTCCCCCCGAGGGCGTAACTTTGAAGCTTTCTTT. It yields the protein CASSSPRGRNFEAFF.